This TCR beta chain appears in the sequencing data of a study of T cell responses to AZD1222 COVID-19 vaccine. Whole-study findings and limits: Donors were mostly white British, more females; clonal diversity possibly underestimated.

With respect to this clone: Its antigen is not known.

Profiled with immunoSEQ multiplex PCR; TCRdb holds only in-frame clones, not every one. This sample has more than 150,000 clones, with 88% found just once. The receptor was derived from an adult who received the AZD1222 COVID-19 vaccine. The specimen comprised peripheral blood, sampled 28 days after the second AZD1222 dose.

As DNA, the CDR3 is TGTGCCAGCAGTTTGTTTCGGGAGACGAACACCGGGGAGCTGTTTTTT. As protein: CASSLFRETNTGELFF. The V and J genes are TRBV27 and TRBJ2-2; TRBD2 is a possible D gene (6 bases). There are 16 residues in the CDR3. V lost 3 bases to trimming and J lost 0 bases, with 11 bases between them. Germline V gene data show CDR1 as MNHEY and CDR2 as SMNVEV (reference sequence).